The 27 T cell receptor beta chains listed next were all sequenced from one sample in a study of blood T cell repertoires in COVID-19. Generated by immunoSEQ multiplex PCR, the TCRdb table keeps only in-frame clones and is missing some. The table has nearly 35,000 clones, over 90% seen once. Sequenced: peripheral blood. The receptors here all came from a human donor in a cohort sampled during active COVID-19.

This chain uses TRBV7-8 with TRBJ1-5; D is uncertain. Trimming pared 0 bases from V and 5 bases from J, leaving 5 bases between. CDR1 SGHVS and CDR2 FQNEAQ come from the germline V gene. This CDR3 region has 13 residues. The CDR3 is CASSLAEDQPQHF. The CDR3 DNA is TGTGCCAGCAGCTTAGCGGAGGATCAGCCCCAGCATTTT. Variable domain in full (rest from reference TRBV7-8 and TRBJ1-5): GAGVSQSPRYKVAKRGQDVALRCDPISGHVSLFWYQQALGQGPEFLTYFQNEAQLDKSGLPSDRFFAERPEGSVSTLKIQRTQQEDSAVYLCASSLAEDQPQHFGDGTRLSIL.

The V gene is TRBV9, the J gene TRBJ1-5; a possible D gene is TRBD1 (5 bases). From germline, CDR1 is SGDLS and CDR2 YYNGEE. Between the trimmed V and J ends, which lost 3 bases and 0 bases, there was a span of 13 bases. The CDR3 spans 16 residues. The CDR3 is CASSAGVGYSNQPQHF. The CDR3, as DNA: TGTGCCAGCAGCGCGGGGGTCGGGTATAGCAATCAGCCCCAGCATTTT.

J is TRBJ1-4 and V is TRBV7-9; perhaps TRBD1 as D (6 bases). The germline V gene encodes CDR1 SEHNR and CDR2 FQNEAQ (reference sequence). The germline V and J ends were trimmed by 5 bases and 6 bases, with 19 bases remaining between them. The CDR3 has 16 amino acids. DNA of the CDR3: TGTGCCAGCAGCGCAATATCCGGGACATACCATGAAAAACTGTTTTTT. It translates to CASSAISGTYHEKLFF.

The chain's CDR3 is CATSDLLRGDTDTQYF. CDR3 DNA: TGTGCCACCAGTGATTTGTTGCGGGGGGACACAGATACGCAGTATTTT. The rearrangement joins TRBV24-1 to TRBJ2-3; TRBD2 agrees at 8 bases. The CDR3 consists of 16 residues. The germline V gene encodes CDR1 KGHDR and CDR2 SFDVKD. Unmatched junction bases numbered 3, after V lost 0 bases and J lost 2 bases.

J is TRBJ1-2 and V is TRBV4-1, with D possibly matching TRBD1 (6 bases). This CDR3 comprises 13 residues. V shed 1 base and J shed 8 bases, with 11 bases lying between them. Germline CDR1 reads MGHRA; CDR2 reads YSYEKL. CDR3: CASSQGGREGYTF. DNA for the CDR3: TGCGCCAGCAGCCAAGGGGGGCGAGAGGGCTACACCTTC.

V usage is TRBV18 and J usage is TRBJ1-5; D is perhaps TRBD1 (6 bases). V shed 0 bases and J shed 6 bases, with 21 bases lying between them. CDR3 length: 18 amino acids. Per the germline V gene, CDR1 is KGHSH and CDR2 is LQKENI. The CDR3 protein is CASSPPSRGGRKSQPQHF. The CDR3 coding sequence is TGTGCCAGCTCACCACCCAGCAGGGGTGGAAGGAAGAGTCAGCCCCAGCATTTT.

The chain has TRBV6-4 and TRBJ1-2; TRBD1 might be the D (5 bases). The CDR3 is made up of 15 amino acids. In germline, CDR1 is MRHNA, CDR2 SNTAGT. Trimming pared 4 bases from V and 5 bases from J, leaving 17 bases between. CDR3 protein: CASSGRFQGTYGYTF. CDR3 nucleotide sequence: TGTGCCAGCAGTGGACGGTTCCAGGGTACTTATGGCTACACCTTC.

This clone has a single count. This chain joins TRBV28 and TRBJ2-2, with D possibly TRBD2 on 5 matching bases. The CDR3 runs 14 residues. V was pared by 8 bases and J by 7 bases, with 17 bases between. CDR1 and CDR2 (germline): MDHEN, SYDVKM. CDR3 DNA sequence: TGTGCCAGCGCTTTCCCGGGAATTGACGGGGAGCTGTTTTTT. Its translation: CASAFPGIDGELFF.

The genes are TRBV29-1 and TRBJ1-2; TRBD1 aligns across 7 bases. The V segment lost 6 bases and the J segment 7 bases; nucleotides outside the gene matches: 11. The germline gives CDR1 SQVTM, CDR2 ANQGSEA. The CDR3 is 13 residues long. In nucleotides, the CDR3 is TGCAGCGTAGCCTTAACAGGGGTGGCTGGCTACACCTTC. Translated, it gives CSVALTGVAGYTF.

The V and J genes are TRBV6-1 and TRBJ1-5, with 8 bases identical to TRBD1. The junction had 4 bases not matched to a gene; V was cut back by 3 bases and J by 3 bases. The CDR3 totals 15 residues. CDR1 is MNHNS and CDR2 is SASEGT in the germline V gene. The CDR3, as DNA: TGTGCCAGCAGTGAGACAGGGGCCCTCAATCAGCCCCAGCATTTT. Its protein product is CASSETGALNQPQHF.

The chain is built from TRBV6-6 and TRBJ2-1, with D unclear. Germline values: CDR1 MNHNY, CDR2 SVGAGI (reference sequence). The CDR3 contains 16 residues. The V end was cut by 0 bases, the J end by 0 bases, with 9 bases between. CDR3 amino acids: CASSYSGVSSYNEQFF. The CDR3 nucleotides are TGTGCCAGCAGTTACTCGGGCGTAAGCTCCTACAATGAGCAGTTCTTC.

This sequence joins TRBV6-5 and TRBJ2-3; 13 nucleotides agree with TRBD2. The CDR3 length is 15 residues. CDR1 and CDR2 from the germline V gene are MNHEY and SVGAGI. Trimming at V came to 8 bases and at J to 4 bases, leaving 6 bases not matched to a gene. The CDR3 here is CASGRTSGSADTQYF. CDR3 DNA: TGTGCCAGCGGGCGGACTAGCGGGAGTGCAGATACGCAGTATTTT.

The rearrangement links TRBV5-1 to TRBJ1-5; D perhaps matches TRBD1 (6 bases). The CDR3 totals 15 residues. Germline V gives CDR1 SGHRS, CDR2 YFSETQ. V was clipped by 1 base and J by 1 base, with 9 bases between them. The CDR3 nucleotides are TGCGCCAGCAGCTTGTCAGGGGCGAGCAATCAGCCCCAGCATTTT. Amino acids: CASSLSGASNQPQHF. The entire variable domain, with the rest obtained from reference TRBV5-1 and TRBJ1-5, is as follows: KAGVTQTPRYLIKTRGQQVTLSCSPISGHRSVSWYQQTPGQGLQFLFEYFSETQRNKGNFPGRFSGRQFSNSRSEMNVSTLELGDSALYLCASSLSGASNQPQHFGDGTRLSIL.

The chain uses TRBV12-3 or TRBV12-4 and TRBJ1-2; D possibly corresponds to TRBD1 (6 bases). V gave up 0 bases and J gave up 5 bases, with 7 bases separating them. There are 13 residues in the CDR3. CDR3 amino acids: CASSLARGYGYTF. The CDR3 bases are TGTGCCAGCAGTTTAGCGAGGGGGTATGGCTACACCTTC.

The chain joins TRBV19 to TRBJ1-1; 8 bases align to TRBD1. Unmatched junction bases numbered 13, after V lost 7 bases and J lost 0 bases. The CDR3 length is 17 residues. CDR1 LNHDA and CDR2 SQIVND come from the germline V gene (reference sequence). CDR3 DNA: TGTGCCAGTACGACGGTCGGGACAGGCTTCATGAACACTGAAGCTTTCTTT. This translates into CASTTVGTGFMNTEAFF.

V usage is TRBV24-1 and J usage is TRBJ1-5, with D tentatively TRBD1 (5 bases). Trimming stripped 4 bases from V and 6 bases from J, with 12 bases between. The CDR3 is made up of 14 amino acids. Germline-derived CDR1 and CDR2 are KGHDR and SFDVKD. The CDR3 protein is CATSEGQMFQPQHF. CDR3 nucleotides: TGTGCCACCAGTGAGGGGCAAATGTTTCAGCCCCAGCATTTT.

This clone was seen a handful of times. This CDR3 is CASSQANTEAFF. CDR3 nucleotides: TGTGCCAGCAGCCAAGCAAACACTGAAGCTTTCTTT. The gene calls are TRBV3-1 (or the pseudogene TRBV3-2) and TRBJ1-1, with no clear D. Trimming shortened V by 1 base and J by 2 bases, and 2 bases separated the two germline ends. Germline CDR1 is LGHDT and CDR2 is YNNKEL (reference sequence). The CDR3 contains 12 residues.

This clone appeared once. The chain uses TRBV3-1 (or the pseudogene TRBV3-2) and TRBJ2-2; 7 bases match TRBD2. V was clipped by 7 bases and J by 5 bases; unmatched bases: 10. Germline CDR1 LGHDT, CDR2 YNNKEL (reference sequence). The CDR3 consists of 15 residues. CDR3 amino acids: CASNARTRETGELFF. CDR3 DNA: TGTGCCAGCAACGCTAGGACTAGAGAAACCGGGGAGCTGTTTTTT.

This chain links TRBV11-2 with TRBJ2-3, with 8 positions matching TRBD2. The CDR3 loop spans 17 amino acids. CDR1 is SGHAT and CDR2 is FQNNGV in the germline V gene. The V segment lost 3 bases and the J segment 3 bases; nucleotides outside the gene matches: 11. Written as DNA, the CDR3 is TGTGCCAGCAGCTTGACGGGACTAGTCATAGCGACAGATACGCAGTATTTT. Its protein is CASSLTGLVIATDTQYF.

The genes are TRBV30 and TRBJ2-1, with a possible D match to TRBD1 (5 bases). V was trimmed by 8 bases and J by 0 bases, leaving 11 bases between them. The CDR3 is 13 residues long. The germline gives CDR1 GTSNPN, CDR2 SVGIG (reference sequence). CDR3 bases: TGTGCCGGTATGACAGACTCCTACAATGAGCAGTTCTTC. It yields the protein CAGMTDSYNEQFF.

The chain employs TRBV7-6 and TRBJ2-7, with TRBD1 as a possible D gene (6 bases). The V gene lost 4 bases and the J gene lost 6 bases, with 13 bases spanning the gap. Germline V gives CDR1 SGHVS, CDR2 FNYEAQ. The CDR3 spans 13 residues. CDR3 DNA: TGTGCCAGCAGCTCCCGAGAGGGGGTCGAGCAGTACTTC. Its translation is CASSSREGVEQYF.

This chain joins TRBV23-1 and TRBJ1-2, with 8 bases identical to TRBD1. TRBV23-1 is known as an ORF, though its function is uncertain. J was trimmed by 6 bases and V by 1 base; bases with no gene match: 4. The CDR3 is 14 residues long. CDR3: CASSQLDRDDGYTF. The CDR3 region has the DNA TGCGCCAGCAGTCAATTGGACAGGGACGATGGCTACACCTTC.

The J gene is TRBJ2-2, the V gene TRBV5-1; the match to TRBD1 covers 7 bases. CDR3 length: 16 amino acids. Germline trimming cut 1 base from V and 2 bases from J; bases unmatched to any gene: 5. Germline CDR1 SGHRS, CDR2 YFSETQ. The CDR3: CASSLPGQANTGELFF. The CDR3 DNA reads as TGCGCCAGCAGCTTGCCTGGACAGGCCAACACCGGGGAGCTGTTTTTT.

The chain links TRBV18 to TRBJ2-3; no firm D call. V was cut by 2 bases and J by 2 bases, with 8 bases left in between. This CDR3 contains 14 residues. Germline values: CDR1 KGHSH, CDR2 LQKENI. The chain's CDR3 is CASSPRLDTDTQYF. CDR3 sequence (DNA): TGTGCCAGCTCACCAAGACTTGACACAGATACGCAGTATTTT.

The V gene is TRBV24-1, the J gene TRBJ2-1; 10 positions match TRBD2. CDR1 is KGHDR and CDR2 is SFDVKD in the germline V gene. Trimming took 3 bases from V and 7 from J; bases not matched to a gene: 2. The CDR3 loop spans 14 amino acids. The CDR3 spells CATSDGLAVNEQFF. The CDR3 bases are TGTGCCACCAGTGATGGACTAGCGGTGAATGAGCAGTTCTTC.

The chain has TRBV11-2 and TRBJ2-7; a weak D match, TRBD2 (6 bases). Germline V gives CDR1 SGHAT, CDR2 FQNNGV. V shed 7 bases and J shed 0 bases, with 22 bases lying between them. The CDR3 length is 17 residues. CDR3 sequence: CASKLSLVAAPSYEQYF. The CDR3 DNA is TGTGCCAGCAAGCTTAGCCTTGTAGCGGCACCCTCCTACGAGCAGTACTTC.

The gene calls are TRBV5-8 and TRBJ2-7; 10 bases are a match to TRBD1. The CDR3 length is 16 residues. Trimming took 4 bases from V and 3 from J; bases not matched to a gene: 10. Germline V gene data show CDR1 as SGHTS and CDR2 as YDEGEE. The CDR3 loop reads CASSQGQGNLYYEQYF. CDR3 DNA sequence: TGTGCCAGCAGCCAGGGACAGGGGAACCTCTACTACGAGCAGTACTTC.